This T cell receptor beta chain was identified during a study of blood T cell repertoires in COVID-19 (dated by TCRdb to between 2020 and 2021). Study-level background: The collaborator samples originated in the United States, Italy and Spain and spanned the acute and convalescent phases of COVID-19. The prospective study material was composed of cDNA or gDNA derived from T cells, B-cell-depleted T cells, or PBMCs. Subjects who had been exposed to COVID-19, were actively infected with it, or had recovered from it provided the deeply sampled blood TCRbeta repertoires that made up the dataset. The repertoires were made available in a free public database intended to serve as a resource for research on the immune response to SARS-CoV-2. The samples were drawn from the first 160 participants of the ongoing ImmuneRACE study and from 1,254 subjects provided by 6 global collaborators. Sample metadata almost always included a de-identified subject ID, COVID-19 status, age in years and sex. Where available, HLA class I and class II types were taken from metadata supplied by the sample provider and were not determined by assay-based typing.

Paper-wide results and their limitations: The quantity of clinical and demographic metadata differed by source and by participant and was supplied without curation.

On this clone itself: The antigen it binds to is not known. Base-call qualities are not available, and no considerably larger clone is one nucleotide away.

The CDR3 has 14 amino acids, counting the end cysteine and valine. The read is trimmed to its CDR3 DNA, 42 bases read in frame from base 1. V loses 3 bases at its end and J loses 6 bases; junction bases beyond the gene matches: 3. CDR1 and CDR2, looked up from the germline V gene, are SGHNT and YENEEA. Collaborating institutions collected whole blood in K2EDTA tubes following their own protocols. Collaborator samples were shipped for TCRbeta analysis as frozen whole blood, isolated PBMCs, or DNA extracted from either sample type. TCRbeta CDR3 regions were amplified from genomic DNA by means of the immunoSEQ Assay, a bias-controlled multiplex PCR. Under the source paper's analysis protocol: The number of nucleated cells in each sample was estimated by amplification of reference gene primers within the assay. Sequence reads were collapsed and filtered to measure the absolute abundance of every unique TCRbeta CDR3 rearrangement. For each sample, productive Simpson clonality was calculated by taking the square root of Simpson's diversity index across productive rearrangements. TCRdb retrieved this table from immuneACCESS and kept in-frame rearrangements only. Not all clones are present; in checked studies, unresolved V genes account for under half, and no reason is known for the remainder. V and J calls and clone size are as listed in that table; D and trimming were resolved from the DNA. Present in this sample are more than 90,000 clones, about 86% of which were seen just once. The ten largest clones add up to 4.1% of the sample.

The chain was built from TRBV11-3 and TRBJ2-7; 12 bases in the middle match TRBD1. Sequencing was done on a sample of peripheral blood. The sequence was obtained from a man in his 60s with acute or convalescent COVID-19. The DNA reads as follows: TGTGCCAGCAGCTTGGGACAGGGGGCCGGCGAGCAGTACGTC. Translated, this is CASSLGQGAGEQYV.